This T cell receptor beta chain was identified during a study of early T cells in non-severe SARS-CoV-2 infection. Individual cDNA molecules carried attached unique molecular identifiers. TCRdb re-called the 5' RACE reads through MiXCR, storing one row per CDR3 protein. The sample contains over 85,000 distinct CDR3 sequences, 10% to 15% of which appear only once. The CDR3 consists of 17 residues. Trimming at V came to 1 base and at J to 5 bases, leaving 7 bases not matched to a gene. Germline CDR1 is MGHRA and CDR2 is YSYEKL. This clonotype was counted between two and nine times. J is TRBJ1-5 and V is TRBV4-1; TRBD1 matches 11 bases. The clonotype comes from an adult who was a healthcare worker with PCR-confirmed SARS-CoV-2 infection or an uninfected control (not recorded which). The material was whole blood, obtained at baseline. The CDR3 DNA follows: TGCGCCAGCAGCCAAGTAGGACAGGGGGCTGGCGATCAGCCCCAGCATTTT. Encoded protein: CASSQVGQGAGDQPQHF.